Below, 4 T cell receptor beta chains from the same sample are listed, as sequenced in a study of cytomegalovirus exposure and HLA in healthy donors. In the PCR, 60 Vbeta and 13 Jbeta primers were used. The repertoire was sequenced with immunoSEQ multiplex PCR; TCRdb's copy has only in-frame clones and lacks some. The sample includes over 150,000 clones, almost 85% of them seen just once. Sequenced sample: PBMCs. These receptors originate from a girl between 10 and 17 years old in good health and CMV-seropositive.

The chain recombines TRBV30 with TRBJ2-3, with 9 bases lining up with TRBD2. After removal of 4 bases from V and 2 bases from J, the junction contained 7 bases not matched to a gene. The CDR3 is 15 amino acids. Germline V gives CDR1 GTSNPN, CDR2 SVGIG (reference sequence). CDR3 DNA sequence: TGTGCCTGGAACTGGGGCGGGGGGGCCACAGATACGCAGTATTTT. Translation: CAWNWGGGATDTQYF. Using reference TRBV30 and TRBJ2-3 for the parts outside the CDR3, the full variable domain is SQTIHQWPATLVQPVGSPLSLECTVEGTSNPNLYWYRQAAGRGLQLLFYSVGIGQISSEVPQNLSASRPQDRQFILSSKKLLLSDSGFYLCAWNWGGGATDTQYFGPGTRLTVL.

The chain combines TRBV2 with TRBJ2-6, with D tentatively TRBD2 (6 bases). CDR1 SNHLY and CDR2 FYNNEI come from the germline V gene. The CDR3 has 20 amino acids. V was pared by 7 bases and J by 4 bases, with 29 bases between. This chain's CDR3 is CASIQLLGDSLSLGANVLTF. The CDR3, as DNA: TGTGCCAGCATTCAGCTTTTGGGGGACTCCTTGTCTCTGGGGGCCAACGTCCTGACTTTC.

The rearrangement joins TRBV6-5 to TRBJ1-3, with 9 bases that match TRBD1. The V segment lost 5 bases and the J segment 4 bases; nucleotides outside the gene matches: 6. This CDR3 is 15 amino acids long. Germline assignment: CDR1 MNHEY and CDR2 SVGAGI. The CDR3 sequence: CASSMIQGAGNTIYF. Written as DNA, the CDR3 is TGTGCCAGCAGTATGATACAGGGGGCGGGAAACACCATATATTTT.

The gene calls are TRBV7-3 and TRBJ2-3, with D hard to call. The CDR3 consists of 14 residues. CDR1 is SGHTA and CDR2 is FQGTGA in the germline V gene. The V end lost 1 base, the J end lost 4 bases, and 9 bases lay between the germline ends. Here the CDR3 DNA reads TGTGCCAGCAGCTTAAGTCACGTAGCAGATACGCAGTATTTT. Residues: CASSLSHVADTQYF.